Following are 10 T cell receptor beta chains from one sample sequenced in a study of T-cell memory formation after mild COVID-19. One entry per CDR3 protein, called by TCRdb with MiXCR from the 5' RACE reads. The sample contains some 82,000 distinct CDR3 sequences, about 13% of which appear only once. The specimen was PBMCs or a T cell subset sorted from them (not recorded which). All receptors come from a man between 18 and 35 years old who had mild COVID-19 (a few samples of this study predate the infection). Cell type and time point are not known.

This chain links TRBV7-8 with TRBJ2-2; 9 bases fit TRBD1. There are 15 residues in the CDR3. CDR1 SGHVS and CDR2 FQNEAQ come from the germline V gene. V trimming: 3 bases; J trimming: 3 bases; junction bases outside the gene matches: 2. The CDR3 nucleotides are TGTGCCAGCAGCTTCCGGGACAGGGACACCGGGGAGCTGTTTTTT. Translating gives CASSFRDRDTGELFF.

The V call is TRBV5-1, the J call TRBJ2-7; 12 nucleotides agree with TRBD1. Germline CDR1 is SGHRS and CDR2 is YFSETQ. After removal of 3 bases from V and 4 bases from J, the junction contained 8 bases not matched to a gene. The CDR3 totals 16 residues. CDR3 in amino acids: CASSSGQGAQLYEQYF. The DNA for the CDR3 is TGCGCCAGCAGCTCGGGACAGGGGGCGCAACTGTACGAGCAGTACTTC.

This clonotype was observed a handful of times. The chain links TRBV28 to TRBJ2-7, with D possibly matching TRBD1 (6 bases). This CDR3 has 14 residues. Germline CDR1 MDHEN, CDR2 SYDVKM. V was cut by 4 bases and J by 2 bases, with 12 bases left in between. This CDR3 reads CASSSHRVTYEQYV. For the CDR3, the DNA is TGTGCCAGCAGTTCCCACAGGGTGACCTACGAGCAGTACGTC.

This clonotype was found a few times. One end of the junction is discordant with germline, which a read error may explain. The rearrangement links TRBV4-2 to TRBJ2-1, with D hard to call. CDR1 and CDR2 (germline): LGHNA, YNFKEQ. The CDR3 sequence is 13 residues long. The CDR3: CASSQDLGLQQFF. The CDR3 region has the DNA TGTGCCAGCAGCCAAGATTTGGGTCTTCAGCAGTTCTTT.

This rearrangement joins TRBV11-2 to TRBJ2-7; D gene unclear. From germline, CDR1 is SGHAT and CDR2 FQNNGV. V was cut by 2 bases and J by 6 bases, with 8 bases left in between. The CDR3 runs 12 residues. CDR3 in DNA: TGTGCCAGCAGCTTACCTGGGTGCGAGCAGTACTTC. Translating it yields CASSLPGCEQYF. Full variable domain (remainder filled in from reference TRBV11-2 and TRBJ2-7): EAGVAQSPRYKIIEKRQSVAFWCNPISGHATLYWYQQILGQGPKLLIQFQNNGVVDDSQLPKDRFSAERLKGVDSTLKIQPAKLEDSAVYLCASSLPGCEQYFGPGTRLTVT.

V usage is TRBV27 and J usage is TRBJ2-1; D gene ambiguous. The germline CDR1 and CDR2 sequences are MNHEY and SMNVEV (reference sequence). The CDR3 is 13 amino acids. Trimming cost V 4 bases and J 9 bases, with 13 bases left between them. Here the CDR3 reads CASSSTSFGEQFF. The CDR3 DNA reads as TGTGCCAGCAGTTCGACCAGTTTCGGTGAGCAGTTCTTC.

This chain links TRBV12-3 or TRBV12-4 with TRBJ2-5; D unclear. The CDR3 runs to 13 residues. The V end was cut by 6 bases, the J end by 4 bases, with 12 bases between. In DNA, the CDR3 is TGTGCCAGCAGCCAGAACCCCCCAGAGACCCAGTACTTC. Translated: CASSQNPPETQYF.

This sequence joins TRBV4-1 and TRBJ1-1; tentatively, D is TRBD1 (6 bases). This CDR3 comprises 13 residues. Germline V gene sequence: CDR1 MGHRA, CDR2 YSYEKL. V was trimmed by 2 bases and J by 7 bases, leaving 11 bases between them. The CDR3 protein is CASSQTTGGEAFF. CDR3 coding DNA: TGCGCCAGCAGCCAAACGACAGGTGGTGAAGCTTTCTTT.

This clonotype was found a few times. This CDR3 reads CASSLGIAGFSNTEAFF. CDR3 coding DNA: TGTGCCAGCAGCTTAGGAATTGCGGGTTTTTCGAACACTGAAGCTTTCTTT. The V gene is TRBV5-4, the J gene TRBJ1-1, with D unclear. The V end lost 2 bases, the J end lost 1 base, and 18 bases lay between the germline ends. In germline, CDR1 is SGHNT, CDR2 YYREEE (reference sequence). The CDR3 totals 17 residues. Full variable domain (missing parts from reference TRBV5-4 and TRBJ1-1): ETGVTQSPTHLIKTRGQQVTLRCSSQSGHNTVSWYQQALGQGPQFIFQYYREEENGRGNFPPRFSGLQFPNYSSELNVNALELDDSALYLCASSLGIAGFSNTEAFFGQGTRLTVV.

The chain recombines TRBV27 with TRBJ2-7; the D is unclear. The ends were cut back, 1 base at V and 2 bases at J, with 15 bases in the middle. This CDR3 has 16 amino acids. The germline gives CDR1 MNHEY, CDR2 SMNVEV (reference sequence). CDR3 DNA: TGTGCCAGCAGTTTATACGCGTCAGGAAGGCCCTACGAGCAGTACGTC. This codes for CASSLYASGRPYEQYV.